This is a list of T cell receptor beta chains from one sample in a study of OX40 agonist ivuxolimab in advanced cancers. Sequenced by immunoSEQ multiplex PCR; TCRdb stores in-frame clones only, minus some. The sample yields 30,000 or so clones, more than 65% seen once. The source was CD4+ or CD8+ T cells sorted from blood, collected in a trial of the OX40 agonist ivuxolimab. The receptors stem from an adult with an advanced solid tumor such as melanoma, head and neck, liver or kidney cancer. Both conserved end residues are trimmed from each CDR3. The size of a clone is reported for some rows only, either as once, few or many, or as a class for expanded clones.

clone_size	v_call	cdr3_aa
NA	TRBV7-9	ASSPDGFRGYT
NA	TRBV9	ASRGQVLGGYT
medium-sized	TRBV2	ASSEARPGQSWGYT
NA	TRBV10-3	AISDGEVQETQY
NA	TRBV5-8	ASSFGTSPLH
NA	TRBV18	ASSPGRSFHGEQY
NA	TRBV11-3	ASSLITGDTGELF
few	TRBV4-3	ASSQGAAGADTQY
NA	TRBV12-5	ASGLRVGMNEKLF
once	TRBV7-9	ASSALSYEQY
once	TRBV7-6	ASSSIVGDRNTIY
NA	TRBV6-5	ASGHEITSGELF
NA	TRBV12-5	ASGPRQGGQPQH
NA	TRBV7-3	ASSLKAVDTQY
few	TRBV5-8	ASSLAPVFERGSAGELF
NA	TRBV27	ASSLQINYNEQF
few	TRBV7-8	ASSLATSGPY